This passage covers 25 T cell receptor beta chains from one sample sequenced in a study of beta chain features in type 1 diabetes. The sequenced template was cDNA made from the entire isolated RNA. The table came from immunoSEQ multiplex PCR; TCRdb's copy has only in-frame clones and leaves some out. The table includes some 150,000 clones, roughly 10% detected once. Source material: central memory CD4+ T cells from blood. These receptors all come from a woman between 40 and 55 years old in good health.

In this sample, this clone turned up a few times. The gene calls are TRBV2 and TRBJ2-5, with 7 bases lining up with TRBD1. The CDR3 sequence is 15 residues long. The junction had 11 bases not matched to a gene; V was cut back by 3 bases and J by 7 bases. Germline assignment: CDR1 SNHLY and CDR2 FYNNEI. CDR3 in amino acids: CASSDQTGHWGTQYF. The CDR3 coding sequence is TGTGCCAGCAGTGATCAGACAGGGCACTGGGGGACCCAGTACTTC.

This clone was seen only a few times. The V gene is TRBV10-3, the J gene TRBJ2-1; 9 bases are shared with TRBD1. Trimming cost V 3 bases and J 9 bases; bases outside gene matches: 12. CDR1 and CDR2 (germline): ENHRY, SYGVKD. The CDR3 totals 16 residues. Written as DNA, the CDR3 is TGTGCCATCAGTGATGAATCCGGGACAGGGAAGGTTGAGCAGTTCTTC. This gives the protein CAISDESGTGKVEQFF.

J is TRBJ1-1 and V is TRBV6-5; TRBD1 is a possible D gene (5 bases). The V end was cut by 6 bases, the J end by 10 bases, with 15 bases between. The CDR3 loop spans 12 amino acids. Germline CDR1 is MNHEY and CDR2 is SVGAGI. The CDR3 DNA is TGTGCCAGCAGCGACTGGGGCGCGGCAGCTTTCTTT. The encoded protein is CASSDWGAAAFF.

This clone was seen only a few times. The chain employs TRBV4-1 and TRBJ1-5, with 9 bases lining up with TRBD1. This CDR3 has 15 residues. V dropped 4 bases and J dropped 4; count of bases not matched to a gene: 5. Germline CDR1 is MGHRA and CDR2 is YSYEKL. CDR3 DNA sequence: TGCGCCAGCAGCCCGCGGGACAGGGAGAATCAGCCCCAGCATTTT. This encodes CASSPRDRENQPQHF.

This clone has just a few counts. The gene calls are TRBV12-5 and TRBJ1-1, with D hard to call. Germline-derived CDR1 and CDR2 are LGHNT and FRNRAP. Trimming pared 2 bases from V and 1 base from J, leaving 5 bases between. The CDR3 length is 13 residues. The CDR3 sequence: CASGLNGNTEAFF. In DNA form, the CDR3 reads TGTGCTAGTGGTTTGAACGGGAACACTGAAGCTTTCTTT.

This sequence joins TRBV7-9 and TRBJ1-5; 7 bases are shared with TRBD1. Germline CDR1 SEHNR, CDR2 FQNEAQ (reference sequence). V was pared by 1 base and J by 6 bases, with 3 bases of the junction left unmatched. The CDR3 loop spans 14 amino acids. The CDR3 sequence: CASSLDRGTQPQHF. In DNA form, the CDR3 reads TGTGCCAGCAGCTTAGACAGGGGAACTCAGCCCCAGCATTTT.

The chain couples TRBV11-3 to TRBJ2-3; 9 bases map to TRBD2. The CDR3 has 15 residues. The ends lost 5 bases at V and 5 bases at J; junction bases unmatched: 8. Per germline, CDR1 SGHNT and CDR2 YENEEA. The CDR3 coding sequence is TGTGCCAGCAGCGTTAGCGGGGGCCCACAAGATACGCAGTATTTT. Residues: CASSVSGGPQDTQYF.

This clone was observed a handful of times. This CDR3 is also generated by other DNA sequences in the sample. This chain connects TRBV18 to TRBJ2-2; the D gene is possibly TRBD1 (6 bases). Trimming took off 5 bases at V and 6 bases at J, with 10 bases between the two ends. Germline CDR1 and CDR2: KGHSH and LQKENI. The CDR3 totals 13 residues. CDR3 in amino acids: CASSLQGSGELFF. The DNA for the CDR3 is TGTGCCAGCTCATTACAGGGATCCGGGGAGCTGTTTTTT.

This clone was counted between two and nine times. The chain couples TRBV29-1 to TRBJ1-1; maybe TRBD1 (6 bases). The CDR3 totals 13 residues. V was pared by 7 bases and J by 0 bases, with 12 bases between. In germline, CDR1 is SQVTM, CDR2 ANQGSEA. The CDR3 coding sequence is TGCAGCGCACAGGGATCCATGAACACTGAAGCTTTCTTT. This encodes CSAQGSMNTEAFF.

This clone was found a few times. In the same sample, other DNA sequences code for this CDR3. CDR3 protein: CASSPRETQYF. The CDR3, as DNA: TGTGCCAGCAGCCCACGGGAGACCCAGTACTTC. The V call is TRBV7-2, the J call TRBJ2-5, with no clear D. V was clipped by 5 bases and J by 5 bases, with 6 bases between them. The CDR3 sequence is 11 residues long. The germline gives CDR1 SGHTA, CDR2 FQGNSA. Based on the CDR3 plus reference TRBV7-2 and TRBJ2-5, the full variable domain is GAGVSQSPSNKVTEKGKDVELRCDPISGHTALYWYRQSLGQGLEFLIYFQGNSAPDKSGLPSDRFSAERTGGSVSTLTIQRTQQEDSAVYLCASSPRETQYFGPGTRLLVL.

The J gene is TRBJ2-1, the V gene TRBV19, with 15 bases lining up with TRBD2. Trimming took 5 bases from V and 7 from J; bases not matched to a gene: 3. Germline lookup yields CDR1 LNHDA and CDR2 SQIVND (reference sequence). There are 15 residues in the CDR3. The CDR3 DNA is TGTGCCAGTAGTTCTGGACTAGCGGGGGGGAATGAGCAGTTCTTC. It codes for CASSSGLAGGNEQFF.

This clone was counted only a few times. As DNA, the CDR3 is TGTGCCAGCACCACTAGCGGGGGGGGGATTCAGTACTTC. As protein: CASTTSGGGIQYF. This sequence joins TRBV7-2 and TRBJ2-4; 13 positions match TRBD2. Germline V gene data show CDR1 as SGHTA and CDR2 as FQGNSA. The J segment lost 10 bases and the V segment lost 7 bases, leaving 4 bases of the junction unmatched. This CDR3 is built from 13 residues.

The CDR3 DNA follows: TGTGCCAGCGGTGAGACAGGGGACTACGAGCAGTACTTC. It specifies CASGETGDYEQYF. The V and J genes are TRBV5-5 and TRBJ2-7; TRBD1 matches 8 bases. The junction had 6 bases not matched to a gene; V was cut back by 7 bases and J by 3 bases. The germline V gene has CDR1 SGHKS and CDR2 YYEKEE (reference sequence). The CDR3 has 13 residues.

This clone occurred a few times. The rearrangement joins TRBV15 to TRBJ2-7; 8 nucleotides align to TRBD2. J gave up 2 bases and V 2 bases, and 8 bases lay outside the gene matches. Germline CDR1 reads LNHNV; CDR2 reads YYDKDF (reference sequence). The CDR3 contains 16 residues. For the CDR3, the DNA is TGTGCCACCAGCAGAAGTGTAGCGGGGCTAACCTACGAGCAGTACTTC. It encodes CATSRSVAGLTYEQYF.

The CDR3 DNA is TGTGCCAGCAGCAGAAAAAACATTCAGTACTTC. It translates to CASSRKNIQYF. This sequence joins TRBV2 and TRBJ2-4; no reliable D call. Germline V lookup: CDR1 SNHLY, CDR2 FYNNEI. The V end lost 6 bases, the J end lost 4 bases, and 4 bases lay between the germline ends. The CDR3 contains 11 residues.

The genes are TRBV7-2 and TRBJ2-7; 10 nucleotides agree with TRBD1. Germline loops: CDR1 SGHTA, CDR2 FQGNSA. The CDR3 has 15 residues. With 3 bases clipped from V and 5 bases from J, the junction kept 7 bases outside the gene matches. The CDR3 is CASSFLRDRGHEQYF. The DNA of the CDR3 is TGTGCCAGCAGCTTCCTCCGGGACAGGGGCCACGAGCAGTACTTC.

This chain joins TRBV20-1 and TRBJ2-7; 9 nucleotides align to TRBD1. Per germline, CDR1 DFQATT and CDR2 SNEGSKA (reference sequence). The CDR3 sequence is 11 residues long. The CDR3 region has the DNA TGCGCACCGGGACAGGGTGACGAGCAGTACTTC. Translation: CAPGQGDEQYF.

Comments on this clone: In the same sample, other DNA sequences code for this CDR3. The J gene is TRBJ1-2, the V gene TRBV7-9; 9 bases map to TRBD1. The CDR3 has 15 amino acids. Per the germline V gene, CDR1 is SEHNR and CDR2 is FQNEAQ (reference sequence). V trimming: 5 bases; J trimming: 5 bases; junction bases outside the gene matches: 9. CDR3: CASSLGQGGGYGYTF. In DNA form, the CDR3 reads TGTGCCAGCAGCCTGGGACAGGGCGGCGGTTATGGCTACACCTTC.

The genes are TRBV9 and TRBJ2-5; 8 bases line up with TRBD1. Germline values: CDR1 SGDLS, CDR2 YYNGEE. This CDR3 has 15 amino acids. Trimming removed 0 bases from V and 5 bases from J; junction bases left unmatched: 6. CDR3 protein: CASSVASGGWETQYF. In DNA form, the CDR3 reads TGTGCCAGCAGCGTAGCTTCAGGGGGCTGGGAGACCCAGTACTTC.

This clone was seen a handful of times. This sequence joins TRBV14 and TRBJ2-5; 7 nucleotides match TRBD2. The CDR3 consists of 15 residues. V lost 4 bases to trimming and J lost 5 bases; unmatched junction nucleotides: 10. Germline-derived CDR1 and CDR2 are SGHDN and FVKESK. CDR3 coding DNA: TGTGCCAGCAGCCGCGCTGGGGGGGGTCGGGAGACCCAGTACTTC. Translated, it gives CASSRAGGGRETQYF.

This clone came up once. The chain recombines TRBV10-1 with TRBJ1-2; the D gene is possibly TRBD1 (5 bases). Looked up from germline, CDR1 is WNHNN and CDR2 is SYGVQD (reference sequence). Trimming took 4 bases from V and 8 from J, leaving 17 bases between them. The CDR3 is 14 amino acids. The DNA of the CDR3 is TGCGCCAGCAGTGCCCAACGGGGGAGGGAAGGCTACACCTTC. Translated: CASSAQRGREGYTF.

The chain couples TRBV5-4 to TRBJ2-3, with 10 positions matching TRBD2. Germline V lookup: CDR1 SGHNT, CDR2 YYREEE (reference sequence). V was clipped by 4 bases and J by 5 bases; unmatched bases: 7. This CDR3 is 15 amino acids long. DNA of the CDR3: TGTGCCAGCAGCCCCCAACTAGCGGGGCAAGATACGCAGTATTTT. Protein sequence: CASSPQLAGQDTQYF.

The V gene is TRBV25-1, the J gene TRBJ2-5; 8 bases map to TRBD2. This CDR3 has 14 amino acids. After removal of 6 bases from V and 3 bases from J, the junction contained 6 bases not matched to a gene. CDR1 and CDR2 (germline): MGHDK, SYGVNS. The CDR3 spells CASSPRGGKETQYF. The CDR3 bases are TGTGCCAGCAGCCCTCGGGGGGGCAAAGAGACCCAGTACTTC.

This chain links TRBV2 with TRBJ2-3; 8 bases match TRBD1. The CDR3 runs to 14 residues. J lost 3 bases, V lost 4 bases, and 3 bases had no gene match. Germline V gene lookup returns CDR1 SNHLY and CDR2 FYNNEI. The CDR3 loop is CASSGTGKTDTQYF. Here the CDR3 DNA reads TGTGCCAGCAGTGGGACAGGGAAGACAGATACGCAGTATTTT.

The chain combines TRBV5-1 with TRBJ1-2, with TRBD1 matching over 7 bases. J gave up 8 bases and V 3 bases, and 16 bases lay outside the gene matches. The CDR3 runs to 16 residues. Germline V gives CDR1 SGHRS, CDR2 YFSETQ. The CDR3 spells CASSSQPARGAEGYTF. In DNA, the CDR3 is TGCGCCAGCAGCTCCCAGCCGGCCAGGGGGGCAGAGGGCTACACCTTC.